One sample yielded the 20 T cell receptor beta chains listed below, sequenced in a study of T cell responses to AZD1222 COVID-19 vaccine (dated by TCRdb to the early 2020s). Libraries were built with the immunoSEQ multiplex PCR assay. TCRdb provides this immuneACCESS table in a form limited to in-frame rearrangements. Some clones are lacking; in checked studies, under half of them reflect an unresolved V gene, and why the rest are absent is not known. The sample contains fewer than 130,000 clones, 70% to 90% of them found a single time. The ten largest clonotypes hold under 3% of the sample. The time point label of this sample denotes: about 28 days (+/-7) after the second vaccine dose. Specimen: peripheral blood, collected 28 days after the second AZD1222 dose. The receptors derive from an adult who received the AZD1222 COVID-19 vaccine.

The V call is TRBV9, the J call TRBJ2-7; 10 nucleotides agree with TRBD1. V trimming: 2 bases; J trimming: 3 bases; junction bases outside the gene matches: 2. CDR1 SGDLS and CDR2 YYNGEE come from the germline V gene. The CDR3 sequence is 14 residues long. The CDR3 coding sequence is TGTGCCAGCAGCGTCGGACAGGGGGGCTACGAGCAGTACTTC. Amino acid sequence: CASSVGQGGYEQYF.

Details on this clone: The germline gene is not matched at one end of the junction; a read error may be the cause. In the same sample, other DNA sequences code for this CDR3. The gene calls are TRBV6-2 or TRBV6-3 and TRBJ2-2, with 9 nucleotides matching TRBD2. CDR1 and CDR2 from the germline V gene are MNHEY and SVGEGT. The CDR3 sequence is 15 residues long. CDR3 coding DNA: TGCGCCAGCAGTTCCGGGACTAGCAGCACCGGGGAGCTGTTTTTT. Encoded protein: CASSSGTSSTGELFF.

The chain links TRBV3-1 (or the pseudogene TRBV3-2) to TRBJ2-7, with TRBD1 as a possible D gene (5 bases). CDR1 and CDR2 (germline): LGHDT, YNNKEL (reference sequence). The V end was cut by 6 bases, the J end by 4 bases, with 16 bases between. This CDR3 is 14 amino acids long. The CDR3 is CASRDRGTSYEQYF. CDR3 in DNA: TGTGCCAGCAGGGATAGGGGAACGTCTTACGAGCAGTACTTC.

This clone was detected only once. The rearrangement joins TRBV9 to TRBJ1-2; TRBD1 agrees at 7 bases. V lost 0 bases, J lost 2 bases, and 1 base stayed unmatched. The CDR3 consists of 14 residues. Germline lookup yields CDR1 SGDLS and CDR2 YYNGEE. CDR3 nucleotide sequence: TGTGCCAGCAGCGTAGGAGGGGGCAACTATGGCTACACCTTC. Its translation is CASSVGGGNYGYTF.

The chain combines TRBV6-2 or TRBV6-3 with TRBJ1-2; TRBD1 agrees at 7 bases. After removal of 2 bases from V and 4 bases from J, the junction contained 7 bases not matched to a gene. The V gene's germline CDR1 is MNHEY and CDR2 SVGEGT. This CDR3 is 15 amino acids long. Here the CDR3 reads CASSYGTGEAYGYTF. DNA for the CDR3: TGTGCCAGCAGTTACGGCACAGGGGAGGCCTATGGCTACACCTTC.

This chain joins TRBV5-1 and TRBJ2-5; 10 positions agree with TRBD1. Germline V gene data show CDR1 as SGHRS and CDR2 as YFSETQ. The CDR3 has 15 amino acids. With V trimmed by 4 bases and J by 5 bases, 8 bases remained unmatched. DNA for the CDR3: TGCGCCAGCAGCCCGCAGCCGGGACAGGGGGAGACCCAGTACTTC. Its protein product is CASSPQPGQGETQYF.

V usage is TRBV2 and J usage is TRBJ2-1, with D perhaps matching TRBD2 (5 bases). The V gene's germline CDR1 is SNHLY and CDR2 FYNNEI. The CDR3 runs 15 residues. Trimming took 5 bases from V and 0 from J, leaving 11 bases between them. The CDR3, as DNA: TGTGCCAGCAGTATCCGGGAAAGCTCCTACAATGAGCAGTTCTTC. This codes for CASSIRESSYNEQFF.

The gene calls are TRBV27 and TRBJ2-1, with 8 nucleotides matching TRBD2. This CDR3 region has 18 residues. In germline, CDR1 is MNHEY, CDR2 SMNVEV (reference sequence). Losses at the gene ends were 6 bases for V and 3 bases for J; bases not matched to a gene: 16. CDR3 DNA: TGTGCCAGCAGCCAGAGACTAGCGCGCTCCGGGGTCTACAATGAGCAGTTCTTC. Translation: CASSQRLARSGVYNEQFF.

Written as DNA, the CDR3 is TGTGCCAGCAGCGTCTCCTACGAGCAGTACTTC. Its translation: CASSVSYEQYF. The rearrangement uses TRBV11-2 and TRBJ2-7; D gene unclear. Deletions cut 5 bases from V and 0 bases from J, with 2 bases between. Germline CDR1 SGHAT, CDR2 FQNNGV. CDR3 length equals 11 residues.

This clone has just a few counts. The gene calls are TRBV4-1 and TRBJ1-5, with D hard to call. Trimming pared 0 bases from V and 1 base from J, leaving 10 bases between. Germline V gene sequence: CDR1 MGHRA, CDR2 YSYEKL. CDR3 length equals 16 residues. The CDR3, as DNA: TGCGCCAGCAGCCAAGATCAGGTCAGAAGCAATCAGCCCCAGCATTTT. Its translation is CASSQDQVRSNQPQHF.

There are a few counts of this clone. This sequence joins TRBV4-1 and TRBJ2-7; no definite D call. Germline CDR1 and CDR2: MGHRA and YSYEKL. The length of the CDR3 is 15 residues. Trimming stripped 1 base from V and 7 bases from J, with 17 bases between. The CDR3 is CASSQGTSARSEQYF. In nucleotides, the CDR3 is TGCGCCAGCAGCCAAGGTACCAGCGCGCGGAGTGAGCAGTACTTC.

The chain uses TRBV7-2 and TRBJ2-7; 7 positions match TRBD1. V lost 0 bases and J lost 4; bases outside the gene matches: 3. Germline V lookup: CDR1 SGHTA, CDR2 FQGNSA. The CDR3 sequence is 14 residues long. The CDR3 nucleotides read TGTGCCAGCAGCTTAGCAGGGGGCGCGTACGAGCAGTACTTC. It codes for CASSLAGGAYEQYF.

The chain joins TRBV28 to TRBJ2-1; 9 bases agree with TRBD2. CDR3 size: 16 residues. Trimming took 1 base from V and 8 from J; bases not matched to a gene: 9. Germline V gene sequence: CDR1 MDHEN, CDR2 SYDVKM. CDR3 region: CASSLLGLAGRYEQFF. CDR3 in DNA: TGTGCCAGCAGTTTATTGGGTCTAGCGGGAAGGTATGAGCAGTTCTTC.

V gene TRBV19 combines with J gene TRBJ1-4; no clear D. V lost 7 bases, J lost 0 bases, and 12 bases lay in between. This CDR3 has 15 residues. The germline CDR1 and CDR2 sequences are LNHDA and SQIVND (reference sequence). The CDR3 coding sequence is TGTGCCAGTAAAGATTTAACGGCAACTAATGAAAAACTGTTTTTT. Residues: CASKDLTATNEKLFF.

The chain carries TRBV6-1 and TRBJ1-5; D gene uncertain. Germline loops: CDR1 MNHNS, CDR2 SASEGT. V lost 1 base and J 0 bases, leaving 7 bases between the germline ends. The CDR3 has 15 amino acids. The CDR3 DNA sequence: TGTGCCAGCAGTGAAGGGCAGGCTAGCAATCAGCCCCAGCATTTT. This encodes CASSEGQASNQPQHF.

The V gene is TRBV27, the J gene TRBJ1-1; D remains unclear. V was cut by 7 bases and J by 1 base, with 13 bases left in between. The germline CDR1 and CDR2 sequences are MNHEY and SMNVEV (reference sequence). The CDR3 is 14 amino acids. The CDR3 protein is CASNFRMGNTEAFF. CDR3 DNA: TGTGCCAGCAATTTCCGGATGGGGAACACTGAAGCTTTCTTT.

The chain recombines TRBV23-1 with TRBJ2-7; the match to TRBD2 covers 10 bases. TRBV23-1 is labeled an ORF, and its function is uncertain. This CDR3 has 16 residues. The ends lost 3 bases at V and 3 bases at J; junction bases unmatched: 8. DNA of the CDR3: TGCGCCAGCAGTCACCCCCTAGCGGGAGAGTTCTACGAGCAGTACTTC. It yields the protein CASSHPLAGEFYEQYF.

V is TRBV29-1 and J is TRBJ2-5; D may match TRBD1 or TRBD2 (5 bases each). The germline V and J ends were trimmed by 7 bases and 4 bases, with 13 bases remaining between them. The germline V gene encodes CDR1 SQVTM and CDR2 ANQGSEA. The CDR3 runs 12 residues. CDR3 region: CSGAWGTETQYF. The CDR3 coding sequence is TGCAGCGGAGCTTGGGGGACAGAGACCCAGTACTTC.

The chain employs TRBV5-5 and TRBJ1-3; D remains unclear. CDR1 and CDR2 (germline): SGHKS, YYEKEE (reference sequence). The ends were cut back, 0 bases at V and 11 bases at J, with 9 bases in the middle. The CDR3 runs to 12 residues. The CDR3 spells CASSLDKVAIYF. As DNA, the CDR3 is TGTGCCAGCAGCTTGGATAAGGTCGCCATATATTTT.

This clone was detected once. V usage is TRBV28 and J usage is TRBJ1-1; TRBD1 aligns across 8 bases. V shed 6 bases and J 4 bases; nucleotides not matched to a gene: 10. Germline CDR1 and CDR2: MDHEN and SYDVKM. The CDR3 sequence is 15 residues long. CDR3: CASSNPQGERTEAFF. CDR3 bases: TGTGCCAGCAGCAATCCACAGGGGGAGCGCACTGAAGCTTTCTTT. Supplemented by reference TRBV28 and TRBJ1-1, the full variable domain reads DVKVTQSSRYLVKRTGEKVFLECVQDMDHENMFWYRQDPGLGLRLIYFSYDVKMKEKGDIPEGYSVSREKKERFSLILESASTNQTSMYLCASSNPQGERTEAFFGQGTRLTVV.